Given below is one T cell receptor beta chain in context. The antigen is not known. This record belongs to a study of blood T cells in healthy people across ages. Sample-barcoded 5' priming and a J-beta primer mix drove a second PCR of about 6 to 11 cycles. Each cDNA molecule received a tag from a template-switch adaptor that had 12 random nucleotides. In TCRdb, the 5' RACE reads were re-called with MiXCR into one record per CDR3 protein. The table records about 2 million distinct CDR3 sequences, 49% of them present only once. Study-wide points: Long-lived donors had more naive CD4+ cells and higher diversity than aged donors.

The CDR3 has 13 amino acids. Trimming at V came to 5 bases and at J to 3 bases, leaving 0 bases not matched to a gene. The germline V gene has CDR1 DFQATT and CDR2 SNEGSKA (reference sequence). The chain employs TRBV20-1 and TRBJ2-5; the match to TRBD2 covers 13 bases. The specimen sequenced was blood. This receptor was obtained from a woman between 35 and 50 years old in good health. In nucleotides, the CDR3 is TGCAGTGCTGGACTAGCGGGGGAAGAGACCCAGTACTTC. Its protein product is CSAGLAGEETQYF.